One and the same sample provided the 31 T cell receptor beta chains below, sequenced in a study of identifying expanded T cells in peripheral blood. Only in-frame clones appear in the TCRdb table, and some are missing; sequencing was by immunoSEQ multiplex PCR. The sample holds 75,000 to 95,000 clones, 70% to 90% seen once. Sequenced: blood. The receptors derive from a person between 18 and 69 years old in good health.

This sequence joins TRBV4-3 and TRBJ2-3; unclear D gene. The CDR3 sequence is 15 residues long. Trimming removed 0 bases from V and 4 bases from J, with 11 bases in between. Per the germline V gene, CDR1 is LGHNA and CDR2 is YSLEER. The CDR3 DNA sequence: TGCGCCAGCAGCCAAGATCGATTAGGACCAGATACGCAGTATTTT. Its translation is CASSQDRLGPDTQYF.

The chain couples TRBV6-6 to TRBJ1-5; D remains unclear. Germline CDR1 MNHNY, CDR2 SVGAGI (reference sequence). The CDR3 consists of 16 residues. The V and J ends lost 0 bases and 5 bases respectively, with 14 bases between them. CDR3 bases: TGTGCCAGCAGTTACTCGACTTGGTACCAGGATCAGCCCCAGCATTTT. Protein: CASSYSTWYQDQPQHF.

The chain has TRBV2 and TRBJ2-2, with a possible D match to TRBD1 (5 bases). Germline V gene lookup returns CDR1 SNHLY and CDR2 FYNNEI. This CDR3 has 14 residues. V was cut by 7 bases and J by 2 bases, with 11 bases left in between. CDR3 residues: CASIETDNTGELFF. The CDR3 coding sequence is TGTGCCAGCATTGAGACAGACAACACCGGGGAGCTGTTTTTT.

The chain employs TRBV5-5 and TRBJ2-2; a possible D gene is TRBD2 (6 bases). Germline values: CDR1 SGHKS, CDR2 YYEKEE (reference sequence). V was clipped by 0 bases and J by 7 bases, with 13 bases between them. The length of the CDR3 is 15 residues. The CDR3: CASSLVTGAGGELFF. The DNA for the CDR3 is TGTGCCAGCAGCTTGGTTACGGGAGCGGGCGGGGAGCTGTTTTTT.

The rearrangement uses TRBV5-1 and TRBJ2-5; the match to TRBD1 covers 8 bases. The V gene end was trimmed by 0 bases and the J gene end by 3 bases; junction bases not matched to a gene: 4. Germline CDR1 SGHRS, CDR2 YFSETQ. This CDR3 has 15 residues. DNA for the CDR3: TGCGCCAGCAGCTTGGCCCGGACAGGGAAAGAGACCCAGTACTTC. It codes for CASSLARTGKETQYF. The whole variable domain, remainder taken from reference TRBV5-1 and TRBJ2-5, is KAGVTQTPRYLIKTRGQQVTLSCSPISGHRSVSWYQQTPGQGLQFLFEYFSETQRNKGNFPGRFSGRQFSNSRSEMNVSTLELGDSALYLCASSLARTGKETQYFGPGTRLLVL.

The rearrangement links TRBV30 to TRBJ1-1; D is ambiguous. CDR1 and CDR2 (germline): GTSNPN, SVGIG (reference sequence). The CDR3 is made up of 13 amino acids. V dropped 4 bases and J dropped 7 bases, with 16 bases sitting between them. The CDR3 region is CAWIPAPAVEAFF. The DNA of the CDR3 is TGTGCCTGGATACCAGCCCCGGCAGTTGAAGCTTTCTTT.

The chain carries TRBV7-7 and TRBJ2-1, with TRBD2 identical over 9 bases. The CDR3 has 14 residues. The junction had 5 bases not matched to a gene; V was cut back by 1 base and J by 10 bases. Germline values: CDR1 SSHAT, CDR2 FNYEAQ (reference sequence). The CDR3 nucleotides read TGTGCCAGCAGCTTAGGCGGCGGGACTAGCGAGCAGTTCTTC. Translating it yields CASSLGGGTSEQFF.

V and J are TRBV30 and TRBJ1-2; 7 bases are shared with TRBD1. Germline V gene sequence: CDR1 GTSNPN, CDR2 SVGIG (reference sequence). This CDR3 has 13 amino acids. Losses at the gene ends were 5 bases for V and 0 bases for J; bases not matched to a gene: 3. The CDR3 here is CAWDRDSNYGYTF. CDR3 sequence (DNA): TGTGCCTGGGACAGGGACTCTAACTATGGCTACACCTTC. The full variable domain, completed using reference TRBV30 and TRBJ1-2, is SQTIHQWPATLVQPVGSPLSLECTVEGTSNPNLYWYRQAAGRGLQLLFYSVGIGQISSEVPQNLSASRPQDRQFILSSKKLLLSDSGFYLCAWDRDSNYGYTFGSGTRLTVV.

The chain couples TRBV7-6 to TRBJ2-7, with D possibly TRBD2 on 7 matching bases. The germline gives CDR1 SGHVS, CDR2 FNYEAQ. This CDR3 has 17 amino acids. V was cut by 2 bases and J by 3 bases, with 20 bases left in between. The CDR3 here is CASSLWAGASGHYEQYF. CDR3 coding DNA: TGTGCCAGCAGCTTATGGGCGGGGGCTAGCGGACACTACGAGCAGTACTTC.

V is TRBV11-1 and J is TRBJ1-1, with D unclear. Trimming pared 1 base from V and 0 bases from J, leaving 9 bases between. The V gene's germline CDR1 is SGHAT and CDR2 FQDESV (reference sequence). The CDR3 runs 15 residues. CDR3 loop: CASSLVGGMNTEAFF. CDR3 DNA sequence: TGTGCCAGCAGCTTAGTTGGTGGAATGAACACTGAAGCTTTCTTT.

The chain employs TRBV11-2 and TRBJ2-7, with D uncertain. Looked up from germline, CDR1 is SGHAT and CDR2 is FQNNGV. The CDR3 runs to 12 residues. Between the trimmed V and J ends, which lost 1 base and 7 bases, there was a span of 8 bases. Written as DNA, the CDR3 is TGTGCCAGCAGCTTAGTACGCTTGGAGCAGTACTTC. Amino acid sequence: CASSLVRLEQYF.

The CDR3 protein is CASSLAHDRGRGTFF. DNA for the CDR3: TGCGCCAGCAGCTTGGCCCATGACAGGGGCCGCGGGACTTTCTTT. This rearrangement joins TRBV5-1 to TRBJ1-1; 8 bases are shared with TRBD1. CDR1 and CDR2 (germline): SGHRS, YFSETQ. The J segment lost 12 bases and the V segment lost 0 bases, leaving 13 bases of the junction unmatched. The CDR3 runs to 15 residues.

The rearrangement joins TRBV6-1 to TRBJ2-2; 9 nucleotides agree with TRBD2. CDR3 length equals 21 residues. V gave up 2 bases and J gave up 0 bases; unmatched junction bases: 16. The V gene's germline CDR1 is MNHNS and CDR2 SASEGT. Here the CDR3 reads CASSENTLGAGGQPNTGELFF. The DNA for the CDR3 is TGTGCCAGCAGTGAAAACACCCTTGGGGCGGGAGGGCAACCGAACACCGGGGAGCTGTTTTTT.

J is TRBJ2-2 and V is TRBV5-1; D assignment may be TRBD1 or TRBD2 (5 bases each). From germline, CDR1 is SGHRS and CDR2 YFSETQ. Trimming took off 3 bases at V and 3 bases at J, with 9 bases between the two ends. The CDR3 is 14 amino acids. The CDR3 bases are TGCGCCAGCAGCTGGGGGTCGGACACCGGGGAGCTGTTTTTT. This codes for CASSWGSDTGELFF. Using reference TRBV5-1 and TRBJ2-2 for the parts outside the CDR3, the full variable domain is KAGVTQTPRYLIKTRGQQVTLSCSPISGHRSVSWYQQTPGQGLQFLFEYFSETQRNKGNFPGRFSGRQFSNSRSEMNVSTLELGDSALYLCASSWGSDTGELFFGEGSRLTVL.

The chain links TRBV6-5 to TRBJ1-6; 8 nucleotides align to TRBD1. Germline CDR1 reads MNHEY; CDR2 reads SVGAGI. V was clipped by 2 bases and J by 7 bases; unmatched bases: 7. This CDR3 spans 16 amino acids. CDR3 nucleotide sequence: TGTGCCAGCAGTTACGATGAACAGGGGGTAAATTCACCCCTCCACTTT. Translating gives CASSYDEQGVNSPLHF.

This clone showed up just a few times. This sequence joins TRBV4-3 and TRBJ1-2; 7 positions agree with TRBD1. Germline CDR1 and CDR2: LGHNA and YSLEER. Unmatched junction bases numbered 4, after V lost 0 bases and J lost 6 bases. This CDR3 is built from 14 residues. The CDR3 loop is CASSQEGDRDGYTF. The CDR3 bases are TGCGCCAGCAGCCAAGAAGGAGACAGGGATGGCTACACCTTC.

The gene calls are TRBV6-5 and TRBJ1-4; no definite D call. The ends were cut back, 3 bases at V and 1 base at J, with 3 bases in the middle. CDR1 MNHEY and CDR2 SVGAGI come from the germline V gene. This CDR3 region has 13 residues. CDR3 DNA: TGTGCCAGCAGTTATGTAACTAATGAAAAACTGTTTTTT. It is translated as CASSYVTNEKLFF.

The chain links TRBV7-9 to TRBJ1-6, with D tentatively TRBD1 (6 bases). Germline CDR1 SEHNR, CDR2 FQNEAQ (reference sequence). The CDR3 is 19 amino acids. The germline V and J ends were trimmed by 5 bases and 4 bases, with 24 bases remaining between them. For the CDR3, the DNA is TGTGCCAGCAGCATAAACCCGACCGGGACAAACCTTTATAATTCACCCCTCCACTTT. The encoded protein is CASSINPTGTNLYNSPLHF.

This clone has a handful of counts. The chain employs TRBV27 and TRBJ1-1, with D possibly being TRBD1 (6 bases). V was pared by 5 bases and J by 5 bases, with 21 bases between. The CDR3 length is 16 residues. Germline assignment: CDR1 MNHEY and CDR2 SMNVEV (reference sequence). This CDR3 is CASSPTGRGRGTEAFF. The DNA for the CDR3 is TGTGCCAGCAGTCCCACGGGCCGGGGGCGAGGTACTGAAGCTTTCTTT.

As DNA, the CDR3 is TGCGCCAGCAGCCAAGAGTTACGAGCGGGAGGGCGGGTCACCGGGGAGCTGTTTTTT. It codes for CASSQELRAGGRVTGELFF. The gene calls are TRBV4-3 and TRBJ2-2; 10 bases match TRBD2. V lost 0 bases, J lost 4 bases, and 11 bases stayed unmatched. Germline V gives CDR1 LGHNA, CDR2 YSLEER. This CDR3 spans 19 amino acids.

This chain uses TRBV7-2 with TRBJ1-2, with D unclear. The length of the CDR3 is 11 residues. The V and J ends lost 5 bases and 2 bases respectively, with 3 bases between them. Germline V gene sequence: CDR1 SGHTA, CDR2 FQGNSA. The CDR3 sequence is CASSANYGYTF. Here the CDR3 DNA reads TGTGCCAGCAGCGCGAACTATGGCTACACCTTC.

The chain recombines TRBV20-1 with TRBJ1-1; D unresolved. The CDR3 length is 11 residues. Deletions cut 5 bases from V and 1 base from J, with 5 bases between. Germline lookup yields CDR1 DFQATT and CDR2 SNEGSKA (reference sequence). CDR3 nucleotides: TGCAGTGCTCCGGGGAACACTGAAGCTTTCTTT. This encodes CSAPGNTEAFF.

The rearrangement joins TRBV5-5 to TRBJ1-3; D ambiguous. Germline loops: CDR1 SGHKS, CDR2 YYEKEE (reference sequence). V lost 6 bases to trimming and J lost 1 base, with 5 bases between them. The CDR3 spans 12 residues. Here the CDR3 reads CASTMSGNTIYF. Written as DNA, the CDR3 is TGTGCCAGCACTATGTCTGGAAACACCATATATTTT.

The chain couples TRBV29-1 to TRBJ2-5; D call uncertain. Trimming left V 1 base short and J 1 base short, with 10 bases between. The CDR3 covers 14 residues. The germline V gene encodes CDR1 SQVTM and CDR2 ANQGSEA. CDR3 sequence reads: CSVEVGILQETQYF. Written as DNA, the CDR3 is TGCAGCGTTGAAGTGGGAATACTCCAAGAGACCCAGTACTTC.

The chain links TRBV27 to TRBJ1-1; possible D gene TRBD1, 5 bases. With 7 bases removed from V and 5 bases from J, the gap between germline ends came to 17 bases. Germline V gene lookup returns CDR1 MNHEY and CDR2 SMNVEV (reference sequence). The CDR3 sequence is 14 residues long. In DNA, the CDR3 is TGTGCCAGCACCCGTCGGGGGGGGAGAACTGAAGCTTTCTTT. This encodes CASTRRGGRTEAFF.

The chain links TRBV27 to TRBJ1-1, with D possibly TRBD1 on 6 matching bases. Trimming pared 2 bases from V and 2 bases from J, leaving 12 bases between. The CDR3 loop spans 15 amino acids. The germline V gene has CDR1 MNHEY and CDR2 SMNVEV (reference sequence). CDR3 loop: CASSLDGGENTEAFF. The CDR3 nucleotides read TGTGCCAGCAGTTTAGACGGGGGCGAAAACACTGAAGCTTTCTTT.

V usage is TRBV4-1 and J usage is TRBJ2-7; D possibly corresponds to TRBD1 (6 bases). V was trimmed by 4 bases and J by 2 bases, leaving 24 bases between them. Per the germline V gene, CDR1 is MGHRA and CDR2 is YSYEKL. CDR3 length: 18 residues. The CDR3 here is CASSPILVRGWVTYEQYF. The DNA for the CDR3 is TGCGCCAGCAGCCCGATCCTCGTAAGGGGGTGGGTCACCTACGAGCAGTACTTC.

This clone is a singleton in its sample. The V and J genes are TRBV6-6 and TRBJ1-5; 7 bases map to TRBD1. This CDR3 region has 15 residues. V shed 0 bases and J 3 bases; nucleotides not matched to a gene: 2. Germline CDR1 reads MNHNY; CDR2 reads SVGAGI (reference sequence). For the CDR3, the DNA is TGTGCCAGCAGTTACTCGGACAGGATCAATCAGCCCCAGCATTTT. Translating gives CASSYSDRINQPQHF.

The chain combines TRBV9 with TRBJ2-3, with D possibly TRBD2 on 5 matching bases. Germline V gene lookup returns CDR1 SGDLS and CDR2 YYNGEE. V was pared by 0 bases and J by 0 bases, with 11 bases between. The CDR3 totals 16 residues. The CDR3 sequence: CASSVGRAASTDTQYF. The CDR3 bases are TGTGCCAGCAGCGTAGGACGAGCGGCTAGCACAGATACGCAGTATTTT.

V is TRBV6-5 and J is TRBJ1-4, with D uncertain. The germline CDR1 and CDR2 sequences are MNHEY and SVGAGI. This CDR3 spans 14 amino acids. Deletions cut 5 bases from V and 4 bases from J, with 11 bases between. CDR3 sequence reads: CASSRDFLNEKLFF. Here the CDR3 DNA reads TGTGCCAGCAGTCGGGATTTTCTTAATGAAAAACTGTTTTTT.

The chain links TRBV6-1 to TRBJ2-1; a weak D match, TRBD1 (5 bases). V lost 0 bases and J lost 6, with 6 bases in between. Per germline, CDR1 MNHNS and CDR2 SASEGT. The CDR3 totals 13 residues. The DNA of the CDR3 is TGTGCCAGCAGTGAAGCCAGGGCCAATGAGCAGTTCTTC. Amino acids: CASSEARANEQFF.